The source of this T cell receptor (beta chain) is a study of T cell repertoires in cytomegalovirus infection (dated by TCRdb to the late 2010s). Notes on the research overall: Recently identified HLA-C-restricted CMV epitopes, whose presentation resists viral immunomodulation, were targeted by peptide stimulations together with well-studied HLA-B-restricted epitopes. The HLA type of each donor mattered for the analysis, because public TCR beta signatures pointed to carriage of CMV infection along with the matching HLA type.

Broader findings and caveats from the paper: The ex vivo response was dominated by HLA-C-restricted CMV-specific TCR beta clonotypes, which also provided the single most frequent clonotype in two of eight donors. Cumulative frequency of public TCR beta family members discriminated carriers of CMV infection plus the relevant HLA type in this cohort and an independent roughly 330-donor cohort.

The sample's treatment or condition label is to be understood as: in vitro stimulation with specific CMV peptide epitopes to enrich CMV-specific T cells. For sequencing, an Illumina HiSeq 1500 was employed. TCRdb reanalyzed the raw reads on its own, using fastp at Q25 for trimming and MiXCR for clone calling, and kept in-frame beta chains. Every distinct CDR3 protein forms one entry, paired with its most common genes and DNA. Within this sample are approximately 340,000 distinct CDR3 sequences, with 29% of them counted one time only. The ten most abundant clones make up 15% to 25% of the sample. The V end loses 6 bases and the J end loses 3 bases, and a stretch of 12 bases separates them. Via the germline V gene, CDR1 is KGHSH and CDR2 LQKENI. The CDR3 numbers 14 residues from cysteine through phenylalanine. This entry keeps only the CDR3 DNA: 42 bases, framed from base 1. In its sample, this clonotype was seen a few times. The antigen it recognizes is unknown. Per-base qualities were not stored, and no clone one base away is much larger.

The chain couples TRBV18 to TRBJ1-5, with a tentative D gene TRBD1 over 6 matching bases. The clonotype comes from a human donor in good health (CMV status not recorded). Some clones in this sample may be carry-over from other donors' samples. This sample comprised cultured PBMCs, obtained from culture after CMV antigen stimulation. This receptor has the CDR3 CASSQTGPNQPQHF. The bases read TGTGCCAGCTCCCAAACAGGGCCCAATCAGCCCCAGCATTTT.